The 2 T cell receptor beta chains given below trace back to one sample, sequenced in a study of graft-versus-host responses after intestinal transplantation. Their target antigens are unknown. Repertoires were generated with immunoSEQ multiplex PCR, while TCRdb's copy carries only in-frame clones and drops some. The repertoire has about 89,000 clones, more than 90% of them found once; the top ten carry about 0.3%. Sequenced here: unstimulated CD4+ T cells sorted from spleen or lymph node cells, sampled before intestinal transplant. The receptors shown here come from a human donor who received an intestinal transplant.

This clone was detected only once. The chain combines TRBV19 with TRBJ2-6; the match to TRBD2 covers 16 bases. Germline loops: CDR1 LNHDA, CDR2 SQIVND (reference sequence). J was trimmed by 4 bases and V by 6 bases; bases with no gene match: 21. The CDR3 has 23 residues. In DNA form, the CDR3 reads TGTGCCAGTAGCCGACGATTGGGTGGGACTAGCGGGAGGGCCTTAGGAGGGGCCAACGTCCTGACTTTC. Translation gives CASSRRLGGTSGRALGGANVLTF.

The chain recombines TRBV27 with TRBJ2-3, with D possibly matching TRBD2 (7 bases). Germline V CDR1 and CDR2: MNHEY, SMNVEV (reference sequence). The CDR3 has 15 amino acids. With 4 bases removed from V and 3 bases from J, the gap between germline ends came to 14 bases. In DNA, the CDR3 is TGTGCCAGCAGTTCGGGGGGAAGGGGGACAGATACGCAGTATTTT. It encodes CASSSGGRGTDTQYF.